Listed here is a single T cell receptor (beta chain). The data were taken from a study of blood T cell repertoires in COVID-19. V was trimmed by 2 bases and J by 4 bases, leaving 9 bases between them. This CDR3 spans 14 amino acids. CDR1 SGDLS and CDR2 YYNGEE come from the germline V gene. Produced via immunoSEQ multiplex PCR; TCRdb's table is partial and in-frame only. The sample shows 150,000 to 200,000 clones, 86% of them seen only once. Sequenced material: peripheral blood. V is TRBV9 and J is TRBJ2-2; D is undetermined. The TCR originated in an elderly woman in a cohort sampled during active or convalescent COVID-19. In DNA, the CDR3 is TGTGCCAGCAGCGTCCTTCTAACCACCGGGGAGCTGTTTTTT. This gives the protein CASSVLLTTGELFF.